The TCR beta chain described here comes from a study of regulatory T cells in long-lasting Graves disease. This clonotype was counted many times. Arm-PCR of CDR3 regions with iRepertoire HTBI primers generated TCR beta libraries. TCRdb processed the multiplex PCR reads anew with MiXCR; each CDR3 protein has one entry. The repertoire holds 350,000 to 400,000 distinct CDR3 sequences, roughly 15% seen once, with 20% to 25% in the top ten. Time point: newly diagnosed GD, antithyroid drugs for less than 3 months. The TCR library was prepared using RNA isolated from PBMCs. The germline V gene encodes CDR1 SGHAT and CDR2 FQNNGV. The CDR3 extends over 15 amino acids. Trimming left V 0 bases short and J 6 bases short, with 13 bases between. This same sample was also taken into another study, of T cells in Graves' hyperthyroidism and ophthalmopathy. That source notes: Diagnoses were established using clinical symptoms, serum thyroxine and TRAb, thyroid ultrasound and orbital computed tomography.

This specimen was peripheral blood mononuclear cells (PBMCs), taken at new diagnosis, from a patient treated with antithyroid drugs. The V call is TRBV11-2, the J call TRBJ2-3; a possible D gene is TRBD2 (6 bases). This receptor was identified in a woman between 18 and 29 years old with Graves disease. The CDR3 is CASSLELGGGDTQYF. CDR3 sequence (DNA): TGTGCCAGCAGCTTAGAACTCGGGGGTGGGGATACGCAGTATTTT. The whole variable domain, remainder taken from reference TRBV11-2 and TRBJ2-3, is EAGVAQSPRYKIIEKRQSVAFWCNPISGHATLYWYQQILGQGPKLLIQFQNNGVVDDSQLPKDRFSAERLKGVDSTLKIQPAKLEDSAVYLCASSLELGGGDTQYFGPGTRLTVL.